This T cell receptor (beta chain) stems from a study of cytomegalovirus exposure and HLA in healthy donors. Overall study context: Samples from HLA-typed donors yielded around 79 million unique TCRs in an early data release. Study-wide results and caveats: With later analysis, a missense DCLRE1C variant became linked to TCR beta V- and J-gene trimming.

Germline assignment: CDR1 MDHEN and CDR2 SYDVKM. With 6 bases removed from V and 0 bases from J, the gap between germline ends came to 9 bases. The CDR3 sequence is 13 residues long. Points on this clone: The target antigen is unknown.

60 Vbeta and 13 Jbeta primers were used in PCR. Sequencing was performed with immunoSEQ multiplex PCR; in TCRdb, only in-frame clones are kept and a portion is missing. Counted here are about 130,000 clones, roughly 80% occurring once; the ten biggest clones make up 4%. The sample taken for sequencing was PBMCs. The chain carries TRBV28 and TRBJ2-7, with TRBD2 as a possible D gene (6 bases). This clonotype was sampled from a woman aged 40 to 50 in good health and CMV-seronegative. In nucleotides, the CDR3 is TGTGCCAGCAGGGTCGGGGGCTCCTACGAGCAGTACTTC. This translates into CASRVGGSYEQYF.